This T cell receptor beta chain is drawn from a study of regulatory T cells in long-lasting Graves disease. iRepertoire HTBI primers and Arm-PCR of CDR3 regions built TCR beta libraries. MiXCR, run by TCRdb on the multiplex PCR reads, gives a single entry per CDR3 protein. The sample lists approximately 380,000 distinct CDR3 sequences, about a fifth occurring once. Germline assignment: CDR1 SGDLS and CDR2 YYNGEE. The ends lost 4 bases at V and 4 bases at J; junction bases unmatched: 10. The CDR3 totals 15 residues. As to time point: persistent/refractory GD, antithyroid drugs over 5 years with positive TRAb. The authors made the TCR library using RNA they extracted from PBMCs.

V is TRBV9 and J is TRBJ2-5; 7 bases match TRBD2. Sequenced material: peripheral blood mononuclear cells (PBMCs), taken when the disease was refractory, from a patient treated with antithyroid drugs. This receptor was taken from a female donor with Graves disease. The CDR3 DNA reads TGTGCCAGCAGCCCGTCCGGGACTATCGGAGAGACCCAGTACTTC. It encodes CASSPSGTIGETQYF.